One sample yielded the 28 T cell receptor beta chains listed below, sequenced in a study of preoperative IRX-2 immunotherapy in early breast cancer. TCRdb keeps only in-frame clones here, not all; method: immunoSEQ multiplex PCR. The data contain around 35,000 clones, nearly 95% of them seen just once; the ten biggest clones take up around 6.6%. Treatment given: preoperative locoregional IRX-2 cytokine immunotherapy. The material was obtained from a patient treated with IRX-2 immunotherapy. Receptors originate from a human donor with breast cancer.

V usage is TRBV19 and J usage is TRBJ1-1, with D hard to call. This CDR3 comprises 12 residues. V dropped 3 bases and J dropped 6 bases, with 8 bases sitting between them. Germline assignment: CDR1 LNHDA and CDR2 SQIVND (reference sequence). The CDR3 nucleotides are TGTGCCAGTAGTATTGGGGTATCTGAAGCTTTCTTT. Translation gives CASSIGVSEAFF.

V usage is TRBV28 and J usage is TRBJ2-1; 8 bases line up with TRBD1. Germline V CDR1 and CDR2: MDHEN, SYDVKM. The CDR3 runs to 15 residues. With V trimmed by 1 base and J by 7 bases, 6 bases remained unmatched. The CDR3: CASSLSGGGQNEQFF. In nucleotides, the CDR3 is TGTGCCAGCAGTTTATCAGGGGGCGGACAAAATGAGCAGTTCTTC.

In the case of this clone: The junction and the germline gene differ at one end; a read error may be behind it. The CDR3: CASSVAGSRPREPRF. The CDR3 DNA is TGTGCCAGCAGCGTAGCCGGCTCCCGACCCCGTGAACCACGCTTC. The rearrangement uses TRBV7-9 and TRBJ2-7; D gene unclear. In germline, CDR1 is SEHNR, CDR2 FQNEAQ (reference sequence). The CDR3 consists of 15 residues.

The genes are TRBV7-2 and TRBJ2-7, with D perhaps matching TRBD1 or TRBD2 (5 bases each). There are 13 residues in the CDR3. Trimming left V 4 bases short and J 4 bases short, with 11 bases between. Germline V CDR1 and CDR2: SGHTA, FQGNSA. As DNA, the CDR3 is TGTGCCAGCAGCTCGGGACGGGTTTACGAGCAGTACTTC. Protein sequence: CASSSGRVYEQYF.

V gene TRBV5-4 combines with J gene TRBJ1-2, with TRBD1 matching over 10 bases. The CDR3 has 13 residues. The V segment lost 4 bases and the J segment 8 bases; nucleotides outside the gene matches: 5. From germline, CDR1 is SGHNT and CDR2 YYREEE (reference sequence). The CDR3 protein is CASSPGQGLGYTF. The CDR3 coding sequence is TGTGCCAGCAGCCCGGGACAGGGGCTAGGCTACACCTTC.

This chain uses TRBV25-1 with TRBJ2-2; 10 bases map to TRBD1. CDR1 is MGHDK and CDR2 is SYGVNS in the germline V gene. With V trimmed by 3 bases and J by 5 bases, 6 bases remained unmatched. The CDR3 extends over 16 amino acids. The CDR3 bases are TGTGCCAGCAGTGACCCCCGGACAGGGGGGACCGGGGAGCTGTTTTTT. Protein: CASSDPRTGGTGELFF.

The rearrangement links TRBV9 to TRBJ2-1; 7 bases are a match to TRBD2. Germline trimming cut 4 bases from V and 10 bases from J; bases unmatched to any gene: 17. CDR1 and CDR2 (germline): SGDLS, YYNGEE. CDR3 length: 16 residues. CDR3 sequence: CASSPELAVFKGEQFF. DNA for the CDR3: TGTGCCAGCAGCCCAGAGCTAGCGGTCTTCAAGGGGGAGCAGTTCTTC.

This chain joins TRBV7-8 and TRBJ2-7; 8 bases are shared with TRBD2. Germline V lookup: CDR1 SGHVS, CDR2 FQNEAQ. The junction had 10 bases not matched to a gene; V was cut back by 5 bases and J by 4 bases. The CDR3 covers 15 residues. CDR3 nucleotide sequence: TGTGCCAGCAGCCCAGATGGACTAGCCTTATACGAGCAGTACTTC. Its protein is CASSPDGLALYEQYF. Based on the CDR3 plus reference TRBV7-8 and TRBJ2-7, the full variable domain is GAGVSQSPRYKVAKRGQDVALRCDPISGHVSLFWYQQALGQGPEFLTYFQNEAQLDKSGLPSDRFFAERPEGSVSTLKIQRTQQEDSAVYLCASSPDGLALYEQYFGPGTRLTVT.

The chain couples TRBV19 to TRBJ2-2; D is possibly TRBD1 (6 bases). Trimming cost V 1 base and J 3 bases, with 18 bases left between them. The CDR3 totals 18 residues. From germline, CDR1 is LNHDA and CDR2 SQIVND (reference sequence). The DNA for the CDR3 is TGTGCCAGTAGTATAGTTTTGACCCGGGACACCTACACCGGGGAGCTGTTTTTT. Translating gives CASSIVLTRDTYTGELFF.

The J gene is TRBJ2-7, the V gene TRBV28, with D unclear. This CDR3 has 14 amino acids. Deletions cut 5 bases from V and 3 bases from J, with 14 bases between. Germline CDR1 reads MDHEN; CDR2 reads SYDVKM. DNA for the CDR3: TGTGCCAGCAGTCTTCCCGCCAACCTCTACGAGCAGTACTTC. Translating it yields CASSLPANLYEQYF.

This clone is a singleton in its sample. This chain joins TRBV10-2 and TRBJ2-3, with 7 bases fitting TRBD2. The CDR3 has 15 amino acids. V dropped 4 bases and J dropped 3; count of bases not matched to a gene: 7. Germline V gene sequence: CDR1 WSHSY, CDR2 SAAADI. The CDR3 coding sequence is TGCGCCAGCAGTGTCGCGGGTAGCGGGACAGATACGCAGTATTTT. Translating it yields CASSVAGSGTDTQYF.

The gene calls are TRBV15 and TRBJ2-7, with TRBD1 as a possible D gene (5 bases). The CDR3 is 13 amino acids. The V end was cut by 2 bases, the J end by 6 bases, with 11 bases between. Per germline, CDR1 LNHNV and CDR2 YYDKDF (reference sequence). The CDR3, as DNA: TGTGCCACCAGCAGAAATTCAGGGTCCGAGCAGTACTTC. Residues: CATSRNSGSEQYF.

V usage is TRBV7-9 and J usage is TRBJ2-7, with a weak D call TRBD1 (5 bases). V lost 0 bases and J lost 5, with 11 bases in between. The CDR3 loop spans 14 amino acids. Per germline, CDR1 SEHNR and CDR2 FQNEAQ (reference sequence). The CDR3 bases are TGTGCCAGCAGCTTAGCGCCAGGGTTGCACGAGCAGTACTTC. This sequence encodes CASSLAPGLHEQYF.

The CDR3: CAWRGTFTGELFF. As DNA, the CDR3 is TGTGCCTGGAGGGGAACATTCACCGGGGAGCTGTTTTTT. V is TRBV30 and J is TRBJ2-2; D is undetermined. The V and J ends lost 3 bases and 4 bases respectively, with 9 bases between them. Germline CDR1 is GTSNPN and CDR2 is SVGIG (reference sequence). The CDR3 is made up of 13 amino acids.

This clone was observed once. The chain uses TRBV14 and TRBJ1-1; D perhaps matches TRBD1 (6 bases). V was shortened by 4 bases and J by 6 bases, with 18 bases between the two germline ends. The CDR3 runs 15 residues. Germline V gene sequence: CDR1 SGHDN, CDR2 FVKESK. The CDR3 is CASSRRRERGAEAFF. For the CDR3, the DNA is TGTGCCAGCAGCCGGCGCAGGGAAAGGGGGGCTGAAGCTTTCTTT.

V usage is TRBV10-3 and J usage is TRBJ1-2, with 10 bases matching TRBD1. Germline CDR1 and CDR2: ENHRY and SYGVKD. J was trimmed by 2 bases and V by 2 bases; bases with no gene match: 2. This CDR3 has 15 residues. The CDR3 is CAISEPDRGNYGYTF. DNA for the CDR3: TGTGCCATCAGTGAGCCGGACAGGGGGAACTATGGCTACACCTTC.

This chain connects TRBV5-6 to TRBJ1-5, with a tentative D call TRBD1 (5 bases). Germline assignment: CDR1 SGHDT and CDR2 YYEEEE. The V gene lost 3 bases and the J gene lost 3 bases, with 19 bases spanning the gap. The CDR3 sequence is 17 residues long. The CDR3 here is CASSSLTLGAINQPQHF. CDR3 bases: TGTGCCAGCAGCTCTTTGACCTTAGGGGCCATCAATCAGCCCCAGCATTTT.

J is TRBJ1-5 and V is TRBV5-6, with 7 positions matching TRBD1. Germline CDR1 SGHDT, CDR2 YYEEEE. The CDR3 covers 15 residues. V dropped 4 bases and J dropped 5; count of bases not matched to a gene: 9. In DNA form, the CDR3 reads TGTGCCAGCAGCCCGAGGGCAGGGGGTCATCAGCCCCAGCATTTT. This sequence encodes CASSPRAGGHQPQHF.

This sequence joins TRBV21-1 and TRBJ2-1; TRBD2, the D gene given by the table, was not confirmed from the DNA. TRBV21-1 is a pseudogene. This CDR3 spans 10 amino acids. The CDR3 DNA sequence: TGTGCCAGCAGCATGGACTCTAAGTTCTTC. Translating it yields CASSMDSKFF.

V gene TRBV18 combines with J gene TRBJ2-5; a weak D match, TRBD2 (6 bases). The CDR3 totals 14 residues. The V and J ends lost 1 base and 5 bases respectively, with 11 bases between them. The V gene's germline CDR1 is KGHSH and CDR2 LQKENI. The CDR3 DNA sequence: TGTGCCAGCTCACCACGACGAGGAGGGGAGACCCAGTACTTC. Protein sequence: CASSPRRGGETQYF.

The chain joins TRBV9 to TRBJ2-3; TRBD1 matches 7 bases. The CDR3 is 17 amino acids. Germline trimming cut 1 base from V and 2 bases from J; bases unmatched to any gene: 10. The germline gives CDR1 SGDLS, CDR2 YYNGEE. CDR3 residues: CASSVPVGTAITDTQYF. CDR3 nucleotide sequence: TGTGCCAGCAGCGTACCCGTCGGGACAGCCATCACAGATACGCAGTATTTT.

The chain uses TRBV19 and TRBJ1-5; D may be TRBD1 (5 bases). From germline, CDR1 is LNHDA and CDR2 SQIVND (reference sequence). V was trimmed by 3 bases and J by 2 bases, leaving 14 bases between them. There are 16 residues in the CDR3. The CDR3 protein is CASSILQGAGNQPQHF. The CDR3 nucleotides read TGTGCCAGTAGTATCCTCCAGGGTGCGGGCAATCAGCCCCAGCATTTT. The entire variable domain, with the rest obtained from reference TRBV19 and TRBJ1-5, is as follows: DGGITQSPKYLFRKEGQNVTLSCEQNLNHDAMYWYRQDPGQGLRLIYYSQIVNDFQKGDIAEGYSVSREKKESFPLTVTSAQKNPTAFYLCASSILQGAGNQPQHFGDGTRLSIL.

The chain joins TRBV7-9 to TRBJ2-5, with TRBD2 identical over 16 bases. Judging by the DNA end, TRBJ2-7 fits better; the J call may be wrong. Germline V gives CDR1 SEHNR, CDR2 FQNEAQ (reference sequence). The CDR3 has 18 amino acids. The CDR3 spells CASNPGLAGGPLNYEQYF. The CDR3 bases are TGTGCCAGCAACCCGGGACTAGCGGGAGGGCCTTTGAACTACGAGCAGTACTTC.

This CDR3 is CASSSLRGLLMGQETQYF. CDR3 DNA: TGTGCCAGCAGCTCCCTCCGGGGACTATTAATGGGCCAAGAGACCCAGTACTTC. The rearrangement links TRBV7-9 to TRBJ2-5; the match to TRBD2 covers 7 bases. V shed 4 bases, J shed 1 base, and the junction held 15 bases outside the gene matches. The CDR3 has 18 amino acids. The germline CDR1 and CDR2 sequences are SEHNR and FQNEAQ (reference sequence).

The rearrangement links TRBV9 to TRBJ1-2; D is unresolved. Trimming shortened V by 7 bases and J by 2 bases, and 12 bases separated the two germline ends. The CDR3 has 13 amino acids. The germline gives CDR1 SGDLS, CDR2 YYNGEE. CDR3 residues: CASSDGPNYGYTF. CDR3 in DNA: TGTGCCAGCTCAGACGGCCCCAACTATGGCTACACCTTC.

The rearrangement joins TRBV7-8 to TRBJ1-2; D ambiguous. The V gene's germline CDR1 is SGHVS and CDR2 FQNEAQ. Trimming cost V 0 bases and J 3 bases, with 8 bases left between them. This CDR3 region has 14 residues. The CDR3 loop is CASSLAGRDYGYTF. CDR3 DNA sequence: TGTGCCAGCAGCTTAGCGGGGAGGGACTATGGCTACACCTTC.

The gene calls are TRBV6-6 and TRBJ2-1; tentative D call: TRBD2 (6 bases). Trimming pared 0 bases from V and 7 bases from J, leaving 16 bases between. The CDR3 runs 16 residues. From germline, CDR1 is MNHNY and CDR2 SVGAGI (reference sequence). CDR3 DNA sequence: TGTGCCAGCAGTTACTCGAGGAGACCGCGGGGAAATGAGCAGTTCTTC. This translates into CASSYSRRPRGNEQFF.

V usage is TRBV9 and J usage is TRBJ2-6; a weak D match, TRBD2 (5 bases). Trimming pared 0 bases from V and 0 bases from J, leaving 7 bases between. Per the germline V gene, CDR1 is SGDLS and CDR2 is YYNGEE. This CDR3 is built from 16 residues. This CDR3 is CASSVERASGANVLTF. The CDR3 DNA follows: TGTGCCAGCAGCGTAGAGAGGGCCTCTGGGGCCAACGTCCTGACTTTC.